This section outlines one T cell receptor (beta chain) sequence together with its context. Its antigen is currently unknown. This sample stems from a study of graft-versus-host responses after intestinal transplantation. Profiled with immunoSEQ multiplex PCR; TCRdb holds only in-frame clones, not every one. The data hold 84,000 or so clones, with 80% to 95% observed a single time. The CDR3 runs to 17 residues. Germline V gene lookup returns CDR1 LGHNT and CDR2 FRNRAP. Trimming removed 5 bases from V and 1 base from J; junction bases left unmatched: 11. The clonotype originates from a human donor who received an intestinal transplant. V gene TRBV12-5 combines with J gene TRBJ2-3, with 8 bases matching TRBD2. The specimen was unstimulated CD4+ T cells sorted from spleen or lymph node cells, collected before intestinal transplant. CDR3 amino acids: CASGPWGLVDRTDTQYF. CDR3 DNA sequence: TGTGCTAGTGGTCCTTGGGGACTAGTGGACCGCACAGATACGCAGTATTTT. The variable domain in full, completed from reference TRBV12-5 and TRBJ2-3, reads DARVTQTPRHKVTEMGQEVTMRCQPILGHNTVFWYRQTMMQGLELLAYFRNRAPLDDSGMPKDRFSAEMPDATLATLKIQPSEPRDSAVYFCASGPWGLVDRTDTQYFGPGTRLTVL.